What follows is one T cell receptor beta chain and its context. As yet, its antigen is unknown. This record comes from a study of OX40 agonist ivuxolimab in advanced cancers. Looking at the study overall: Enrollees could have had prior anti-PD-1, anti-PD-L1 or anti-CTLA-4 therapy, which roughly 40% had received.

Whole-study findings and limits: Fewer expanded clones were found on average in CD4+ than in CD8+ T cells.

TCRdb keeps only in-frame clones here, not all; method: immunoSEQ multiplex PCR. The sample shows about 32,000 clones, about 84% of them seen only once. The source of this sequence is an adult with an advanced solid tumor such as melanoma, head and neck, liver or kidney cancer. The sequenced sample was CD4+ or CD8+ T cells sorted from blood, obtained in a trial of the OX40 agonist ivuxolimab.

The CDR3 sequence: CSVVDTGPYGYTF. The CDR3 bases are TGCAGCGTTGTAGATACAGGGCCCTATGGCTACACCTTC. V gene TRBV29-1 combines with J gene TRBJ1-2; TRBD1 is a possible D gene (6 bases). This CDR3 region has 13 residues. With 4 bases removed from V and 4 bases from J, the gap between germline ends came to 13 bases. Germline V gives CDR1 SQVTM, CDR2 ANQGSEA.